The 18 T cell receptor beta chains in this list originate from one sample, sequenced in a study of T cells in Graves' hyperthyroidism and ophthalmopathy. Researchers amplified the TCR beta CDR3 regions from RNA transcripts. TCR CDR3 underwent first-round RT-PCR with the HTBI primer set. TCRdb recomputed calls from the multiplex PCR reads with MiXCR, one row per CDR3 protein. The sample includes 700,000 to 850,000 distinct CDR3 sequences, just over 35% of them seen just once. The material sequenced was blood. The receptors come from a woman between 35 and 50 years old with Graves' hyperthyroidism.

This clonotype has at least ten counts. The chain is built from TRBV12-3 or TRBV12-4 and TRBJ1-2; TRBD1 agrees at 9 bases. The junction had 10 bases not matched to a gene; V was cut back by 6 bases and J by 8 bases. The CDR3 has 14 residues. The CDR3: CASSSSYRGQGYTF. The CDR3 region has the DNA TGTGCCAGCAGCTCATCATACAGGGGGCAGGGCTACACCTTC.

In the case of this clonotype: Being one base from a much bigger clone, this may be a read error. The rearrangement links TRBV7-2 to TRBJ1-1; 10 bases are shared with TRBD1. Germline V lookup: CDR1 SGHTA, CDR2 FQGNSA. Unmatched junction bases numbered 9, after V lost 11 bases and J lost 6 bases. The CDR3 consists of 13 residues. CDR3 in amino acids: CAGGTGARAEAFF. Here the CDR3 DNA reads TGTGCCGGGGGGACAGGGGCGCGTGCTGAAGCTTTCTTT.

This clonotype was seen a few times. The chain employs TRBV19 and TRBJ1-1, with TRBD1 matching 12 bases. V lost 8 bases and J lost 3; bases outside the gene matches: 1. CDR3 size: 13 residues. Germline V gene sequence: CDR1 LNHDA, CDR2 SQIVND (reference sequence). The CDR3 is CASGTGGYTEAFF. The CDR3, as DNA: TGTGCCAGTGGGACAGGGGGCTACACTGAAGCTTTCTTT. Full variable domain (rest looked up from reference TRBV19 and TRBJ1-1): DGGITQSPKYLFRKEGQNVTLSCEQNLNHDAMYWYRQDPGQGLRLIYYSQIVNDFQKGDIAEGYSVSREKKESFPLTVTSAQKNPTAFYLCASGTGGYTEAFFGQGTRLTVV.

A remark on this clonotype: A much more abundant neighbour one base away suggests this may be a read error. This chain connects TRBV7-3 to TRBJ1-2; 10 positions match TRBD1. The CDR3 runs to 15 residues. CDR1 SGHTA and CDR2 FQGTGA come from the germline V gene. This chain's CDR3 is CASSHWDRGGYGYTF. CDR3 DNA: TGCGCCAGCAGCCACTGGGACAGGGGAGGCTATGGCTACACCTTC.

This clonotype has ten or more counts. The chain uses TRBV5-1 and TRBJ2-7; D unclear. CDR1 is SGHRS and CDR2 is YFSETQ in the germline V gene. The CDR3 runs to 14 residues. Trimming shortened V by 4 bases and J by 0 bases, and 11 bases separated the two germline ends. The CDR3 bases are TGCGCCAGCAGCCCGGACGCCAGCTCCTACGAGCAGTACTTC. Protein: CASSPDASSYEQYF.

This clonotype has a single count. This chain joins TRBV2 and TRBJ1-1; 11 nucleotides align to TRBD1. CDR1 and CDR2 (germline): SNHLY, FYNNEI. This CDR3 has 14 amino acids. The V gene end was trimmed by 6 bases and the J gene end by 10 bases; junction bases not matched to a gene: 10. CDR3 bases: TGTGCCAGCAGCACTACATTGGGACAGGGGGGAGCTTTCTTT. It specifies CASSTTLGQGGAFF.

The chain carries TRBV7-8 and TRBJ1-4, with 8 bases fitting TRBD1. The trim removed 8 bases at V and 6 bases at J, leaving 11 bases unmatched. CDR1 and CDR2 from the germline V gene are SGHVS and FQNEAQ. CDR3 size: 15 residues. CDR3 sequence (DNA): TGTGCCAGCTCACCCCAGGGGGCGCCGGATGAAAAACTGTTTTTT. Translation gives CASSPQGAPDEKLFF.

This clonotype was seen many times. The chain has TRBV7-2 and TRBJ2-6; D is possibly TRBD1 (5 bases). V lost 2 bases and J lost 4, with 9 bases in between. CDR1 and CDR2 (germline): SGHTA, FQGNSA. The length of the CDR3 is 15 residues. CDR3: CASSLKGSGANVLTF. The CDR3 nucleotides are TGTGCCAGCAGCTTAAAGGGGTCAGGGGCCAACGTCCTGACTTTC.

This clonotype was observed many times. The chain links TRBV2 to TRBJ1-4; TRBD1 is a possible D gene (6 bases). The ends were cut back, 7 bases at V and 10 bases at J, with 22 bases in the middle. The CDR3 sequence is 15 residues long. The V gene's germline CDR1 is SNHLY and CDR2 FYNNEI. This chain's CDR3 is CASTSIGQGGGKLFF. The CDR3 DNA reads as TGTGCCAGCACCTCTATCGGGCAGGGAGGGGGAAAACTGTTTTTT.

CDR3: CASSQVGYSPLHF. The CDR3 DNA sequence: TGTGCCAGCAGCCAAGTAGGGTACTCACCCCTCCACTTT. The chain couples TRBV14 to TRBJ1-6; D uncertain. CDR3 length: 13 residues. Germline-derived CDR1 and CDR2 are SGHDN and FVKESK. Deletions cut 1 base from V and 10 bases from J, with 8 bases between.

The chain couples TRBV7-2 to TRBJ2-3, with 7 bases identical to TRBD1. The CDR3 has 15 residues. Germline assignment: CDR1 SGHTA and CDR2 FQGNSA. V was pared by 5 bases and J by 7 bases, with 12 bases of the junction left unmatched. DNA for the CDR3: TGTGCCAGCAGCCCAACTGGACAGGTTAGAAATACGCAGTATTTT. Protein product: CASSPTGQVRNTQYF. Full variable domain (missing parts from reference TRBV7-2 and TRBJ2-3): GAGVSQSPSNKVTEKGKDVELRCDPISGHTALYWYRQSLGQGLEFLIYFQGNSAPDKSGLPSDRFSAERTGGSVSTLTIQRTQQEDSAVYLCASSPTGQVRNTQYFGPGTRLTVL.

V and J are TRBV9 and TRBJ1-1; D remains ambiguous. V was trimmed by 2 bases and J by 2 bases, leaving 10 bases between them. The CDR3 consists of 14 residues. The germline gives CDR1 SGDLS, CDR2 YYNGEE. The CDR3, as DNA: TGTGCCAGCAGCGTCGGGAGGACTAACACTGAAGCTTTCTTT. Residues: CASSVGRTNTEAFF.

This chain joins TRBV7-3 and TRBJ2-1; a weak D match, TRBD2 (7 bases). The CDR3 has 15 amino acids. V dropped 8 bases and J dropped 7 bases, with 21 bases sitting between them. CDR1 SGHTA and CDR2 FQGTGA come from the germline V gene. The CDR3 protein is CASGTTGGPGNEQFF. The CDR3 DNA follows: TGTGCCAGCGGGACTACCGGGGGGCCGGGGAATGAGCAGTTCTTC.

To note about this clonotype: This clone may be a read error of a much larger clone one base away. The chain carries TRBV7-9 and TRBJ1-4, with D tentatively TRBD1 (5 bases). The CDR3 is 15 residues long. CDR1 SEHNR and CDR2 FQNEAQ come from the germline V gene (reference sequence). V shed 5 bases and J shed 1 base, with 11 bases lying between them. The CDR3 DNA sequence: TGTGCCAGCAGCCGGTCGACAGTAACTAATGAAAAACTGTTTTTT. It is translated as CASSRSTVTNEKLFF.

This clonotype was picked up a small number of times. The rearrangement uses TRBV19 and TRBJ1-5, with D possibly matching TRBD1 (6 bases). V lost 1 base and J lost 7, with 11 bases in between. Germline V gene sequence: CDR1 LNHDA, CDR2 SQIVND (reference sequence). This CDR3 is 14 amino acids long. CDR3 sequence reads: CASSIVGGHQPQHF. The CDR3 DNA is TGTGCCAGTAGTATAGTGGGGGGCCACCAGCCCCAGCATTTT.

The rearrangement links TRBV2 to TRBJ1-4; 9 bases line up with TRBD1. CDR1 is SNHLY, CDR2 FYNNEI, per germline. This CDR3 region has 12 residues. In nucleotides, the CDR3 is TGTCCCGGGACAGGGAGCGGTGAAAAACTGTTTTTT. Translated: CPGTGSGEKLFF.

About this clonotype: The limits of the CDR3 on the DNA are not certain, so only TCRdb's listed CDR3 is given. V and J are TRBV25-1 and TRBJ2-2; the table's D call, TRBD1, has no DNA check behind it. Germline CDR1 is MGHDK and CDR2 is SYGVNS. The CDR3 has 24 amino acids, counting both end residues. The CDR3 sequence: CASSDGSRGANVLTFGAGTGELFF.

This clonotype was seen only a few times. The genes are TRBV20-1 and TRBJ2-5; 7 bases agree with TRBD2. With 3 bases clipped from V and 2 bases from J, the junction kept 6 bases outside the gene matches. The CDR3 spans 14 residues. The V gene's germline CDR1 is DFQATT and CDR2 SNEGSKA (reference sequence). The CDR3: CSARASGLQETQYF. CDR3 DNA: TGCAGTGCTAGGGCTAGCGGACTACAAGAGACCCAGTACTTC.